This T cell receptor beta chain comes out of a study of cytomegalovirus exposure and HLA in healthy donors. Across the whole study: Earlier findings included over 90 million unique TCR beta sequences obtained from 150 million to 200 million T cells.

About this clone itself: Antigen: not known.

Study-level findings and limits: Across all donors, roughly uniform sequencing depth was an assumption of the presence/absence analyses. The authors later linked a missense DCLRE1C variant to TCR beta V- and J-gene trimming. Some TCR beta chains (approximately 180 of them) were listed as cytomegalovirus-associated.

V shed 1 base and J 11 bases; nucleotides not matched to a gene: 8. The CDR3 extends over 16 amino acids. Germline-derived CDR1 and CDR2 are KGHSH and LQKENI. Primers included in the PCR were 60 Vbeta and 13 Jbeta primers. Produced via immunoSEQ multiplex PCR; TCRdb's table is partial and in-frame only. The sample has about 170,000 clones, more than 65% seen once. The rearrangement joins TRBV18 to TRBJ1-6; 10 bases align to TRBD1. Source material: PBMCs. This receptor was obtained from a male donor in good health and CMV-seronegative. Written as DNA, the CDR3 is TGTGCCAGCTCACCACTGTCCGGGACAGGGGTCCCACCCCTCCACTTT. The encoded protein is CASSPLSGTGVPPLHF. The variable domain in full, completed from reference TRBV18 and TRBJ1-6, reads NAGVMQNPRHLVRRRGQEARLRCSPMKGHSHVYWYRQLPEEGLKFMVYLQKENIIDESGMPKERFSAEFPKEGPSILRIQQVVRGDSAAYFCASSPLSGTGVPPLHFGNGTRLTVT.